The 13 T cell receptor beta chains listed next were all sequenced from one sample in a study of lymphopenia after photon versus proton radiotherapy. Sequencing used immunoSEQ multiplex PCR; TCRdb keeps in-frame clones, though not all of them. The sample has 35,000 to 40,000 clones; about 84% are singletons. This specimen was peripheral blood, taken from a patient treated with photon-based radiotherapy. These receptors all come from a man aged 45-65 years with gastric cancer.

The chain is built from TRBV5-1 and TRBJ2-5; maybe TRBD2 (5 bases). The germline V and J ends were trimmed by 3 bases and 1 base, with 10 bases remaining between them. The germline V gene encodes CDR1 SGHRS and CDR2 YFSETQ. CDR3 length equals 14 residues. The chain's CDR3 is CASSSASSQETQYF. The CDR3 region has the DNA TGCGCCAGCAGCTCGGCTAGCAGCCAAGAGACCCAGTACTTC.

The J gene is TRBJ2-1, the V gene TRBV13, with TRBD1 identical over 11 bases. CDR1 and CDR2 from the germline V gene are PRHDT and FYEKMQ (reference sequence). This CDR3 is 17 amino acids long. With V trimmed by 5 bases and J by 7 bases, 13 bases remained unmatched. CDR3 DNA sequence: TGTGCCAGCAGCAAGTATTTTTTGGACAGGGGGCGGAATGAGCAGTTCTTC. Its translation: CASSKYFLDRGRNEQFF.

The CDR3 loop reads CASSQPRRAPGELFF. CDR3 coding DNA: TGTGCCAGCAGCCAACCCAGAAGGGCCCCCGGGGAGCTGTTTTTT. The chain combines TRBV7-2 with TRBJ2-2; D is unresolved. The V gene's germline CDR1 is SGHTA and CDR2 FQGNSA. CDR3 length: 15 residues. Trimming removed 5 bases at V and 6 bases at J, with 16 bases between.

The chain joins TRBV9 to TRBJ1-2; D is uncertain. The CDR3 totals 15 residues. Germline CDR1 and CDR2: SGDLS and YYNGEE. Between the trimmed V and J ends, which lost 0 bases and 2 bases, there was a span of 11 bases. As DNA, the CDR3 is TGTGCCAGCAGCGTAGGATTAGTTCTAAACTATGGCTACACCTTC. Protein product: CASSVGLVLNYGYTF.

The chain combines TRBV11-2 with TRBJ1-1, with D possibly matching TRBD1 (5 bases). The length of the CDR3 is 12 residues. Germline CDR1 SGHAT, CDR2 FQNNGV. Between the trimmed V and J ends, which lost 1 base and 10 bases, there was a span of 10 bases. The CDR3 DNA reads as TGTGCCAGCAGCTTAGCCAGGGCAGGAGCTTTCTTT. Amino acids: CASSLARAGAFF. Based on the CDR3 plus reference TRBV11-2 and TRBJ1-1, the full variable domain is EAGVAQSPRYKIIEKRQSVAFWCNPISGHATLYWYQQILGQGPKLLIQFQNNGVVDDSQLPKDRFSAERLKGVDSTLKIQPAKLEDSAVYLCASSLARAGAFFGQGTRLTVV.

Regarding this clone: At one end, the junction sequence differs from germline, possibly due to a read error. CDR3 sequence reads: CSAWTANYGYTF. The DNA of the CDR3 is TGCAGCGCCTGGACAGCTAATTATGGCTACACCTTC. This chain links TRBV29-1 with TRBJ1-2, with D maybe TRBD1 (6 bases). The CDR3 is 12 amino acids. CDR1 is SQVTM, CDR2 ANQGSEA, per germline.

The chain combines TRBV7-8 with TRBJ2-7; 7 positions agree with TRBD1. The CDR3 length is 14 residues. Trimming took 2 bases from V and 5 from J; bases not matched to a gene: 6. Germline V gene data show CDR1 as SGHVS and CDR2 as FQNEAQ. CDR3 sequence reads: CASSLSDRTHEQYF. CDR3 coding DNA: TGTGCCAGCAGCTTATCGGACAGGACCCACGAGCAGTACTTC.

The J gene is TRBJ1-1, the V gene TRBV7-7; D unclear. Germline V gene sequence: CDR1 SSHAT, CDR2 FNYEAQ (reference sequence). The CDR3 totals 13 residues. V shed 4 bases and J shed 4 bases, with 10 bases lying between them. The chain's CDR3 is CASSSGVTTEAFF. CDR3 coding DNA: TGTGCCAGCAGCTCCGGGGTTACCACTGAAGCTTTCTTT.

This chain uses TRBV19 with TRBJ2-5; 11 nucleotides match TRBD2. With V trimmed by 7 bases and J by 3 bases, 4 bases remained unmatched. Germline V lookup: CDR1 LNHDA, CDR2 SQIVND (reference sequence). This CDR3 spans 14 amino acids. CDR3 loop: CASMGTSGKETQYF. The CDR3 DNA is TGTGCCAGTATGGGGACTAGCGGCAAAGAGACCCAGTACTTC.

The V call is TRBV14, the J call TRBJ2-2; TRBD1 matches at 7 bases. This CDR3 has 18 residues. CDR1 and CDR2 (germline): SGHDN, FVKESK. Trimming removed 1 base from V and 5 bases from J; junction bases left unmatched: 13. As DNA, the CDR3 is TGTGCCAGCAGCCAAGCGACAGGGTGGCGGAGGAGGACCGGGGAGCTGTTTTTT. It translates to CASSQATGWRRRTGELFF.

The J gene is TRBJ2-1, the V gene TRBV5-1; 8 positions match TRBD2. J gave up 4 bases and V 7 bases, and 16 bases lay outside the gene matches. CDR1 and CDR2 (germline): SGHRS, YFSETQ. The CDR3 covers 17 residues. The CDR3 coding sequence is TGCGCCAGCCGAGGGCCTAGCGGGTCCCGTAGGTACAATGAGCAGTTCTTC. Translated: CASRGPSGSRRYNEQFF.

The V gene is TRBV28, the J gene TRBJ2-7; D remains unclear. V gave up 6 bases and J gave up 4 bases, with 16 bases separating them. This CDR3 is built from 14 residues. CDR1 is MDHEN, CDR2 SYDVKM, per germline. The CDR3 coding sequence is TGTGCCAGCAGCGGAGTTTCCATTCGGTACGAGCAGTACTTC. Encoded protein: CASSGVSIRYEQYF.

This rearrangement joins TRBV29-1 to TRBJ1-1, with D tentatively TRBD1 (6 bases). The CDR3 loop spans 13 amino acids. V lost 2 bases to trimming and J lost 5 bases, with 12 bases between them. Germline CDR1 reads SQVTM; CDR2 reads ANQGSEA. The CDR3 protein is CSVEIVRGTEAFF. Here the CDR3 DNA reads TGCAGCGTTGAAATAGTCAGGGGAACTGAAGCTTTCTTT.